The next 29 T cell receptor beta chains were all read from a single sample in a study of early T cells in non-severe SARS-CoV-2 infection. One entry per CDR3 protein, called by TCRdb with MiXCR from the 5' RACE reads. Here the sample spans some 70,000 distinct CDR3 sequences, over 4.5% being singletons. The sequencing input was whole blood. These receptors were taken from an adult who was a healthcare worker with PCR-confirmed SARS-CoV-2 infection or an uninfected control (not recorded which).

At least ten counts were recorded for this clonotype. V gene TRBV5-4 combines with J gene TRBJ2-4; possible D gene TRBD2, 6 bases. The CDR3 extends over 15 amino acids. V was shortened by 0 bases and J by 8 bases, with 15 bases between the two germline ends. CDR1 and CDR2 (germline): SGHNT, YYREEE (reference sequence). This CDR3 reads CASSLDGGYADIQYF. The CDR3 nucleotides are TGTGCCAGCAGCTTGGATGGGGGGTATGCGGACATTCAGTACTTC.

This clonotype was seen at least ten times. The chain employs TRBV30 and TRBJ1-1; D gene uncertain. Per the germline V gene, CDR1 is GTSNPN and CDR2 is SVGIG (reference sequence). This CDR3 region has 10 residues. CDR3 loop: CASERAEAFF. CDR3 nucleotide sequence: TGTGCATCCGAACGGGCTGAAGCTTTCTTT.

The chain carries TRBV7-9 and TRBJ2-1; TRBD1 or TRBD2 may be the D gene (6 bases each). Germline assignment: CDR1 SEHNR and CDR2 FQNEAQ (reference sequence). The CDR3 covers 16 residues. V shed 1 base and J shed 2 bases, with 12 bases lying between them. The CDR3 loop is CASSLGGAVPYNEQFF. Written as DNA, the CDR3 is TGTGCCAGCAGCTTAGGGGGGGCAGTCCCCTACAATGAGCAGTTCTTC.

The CDR3 loop reads CASRLGQGMGEQYF. The CDR3 DNA reads TGTGCCAGCAGGTTGGGACAGGGGATGGGCGAGCAGTACTTC. This chain joins TRBV11-3 and TRBJ2-7; 10 bases are shared with TRBD1. CDR1 and CDR2 (germline): SGHNT, YENEEA. Germline trimming cut 6 bases from V and 6 bases from J; bases unmatched to any gene: 8. The CDR3 consists of 14 residues.

In its sample, this clonotype was seen many times. The J gene is TRBJ2-1, the V gene TRBV5-1; possible D gene TRBD1, 6 bases. This CDR3 has 13 amino acids. CDR1 SGHRS and CDR2 YFSETQ come from the germline V gene. V shed 7 bases and J shed 5 bases, with 13 bases lying between them. The CDR3 protein is CASGRTANNEQFF. CDR3 coding DNA: TGCGCCAGCGGGCGGACAGCAAACAATGAGCAGTTCTTC. The whole variable domain, filled in from reference TRBV5-1 and TRBJ2-1, reads KAGVTQTPRYLIKTRGQQVTLSCSPISGHRSVSWYQQTPGQGLQFLFEYFSETQRNKGNFPGRFSGRQFSNSRSEMNVSTLELGDSALYLCASGRTANNEQFFGPGTRLTVL.

The V call is TRBV20-1, the J call TRBJ2-5; 7 positions match TRBD1. The CDR3 contains 13 residues. Trimming removed 1 base from V and 5 bases from J; junction bases left unmatched: 4. The germline V gene has CDR1 DFQATT and CDR2 SNEGSKA (reference sequence). CDR3 residues: CSARGQGSETQYF. The CDR3 bases are TGCAGTGCTAGAGGACAGGGCAGTGAGACCCAGTACTTC.

The rearrangement joins TRBV29-1 to TRBJ2-1; D may be TRBD1 (6 bases). This CDR3 has 15 residues. V lost 5 bases to trimming and J lost 0 bases, with 14 bases between them. The V gene's germline CDR1 is SQVTM and CDR2 ANQGSEA. This CDR3 is CSVITGTLSYNEQFF. The DNA for the CDR3 is TGCAGCGTTATTACCGGGACACTCTCCTACAATGAGCAGTTCTTC.

Many counts were recorded for this clonotype. This chain connects TRBV12-3 or TRBV12-4 to TRBJ2-3; D remains unclear. The CDR3 contains 13 residues. Deletions cut 7 bases from V and 6 bases from J, with 14 bases between. This CDR3 is CASTPTGLDTQYF. For the CDR3, the DNA is TGTGCCAGCACCCCGACTGGTCTGGATACGCAGTATTTT.

This clonotype appeared many times. The chain employs TRBV6-1 and TRBJ1-1, with D hard to call. Trimming cost V 2 bases and J 4 bases, with 8 bases left between them. This CDR3 is built from 13 residues. CDR1 and CDR2 (germline): MNHNS, SASEGT. CDR3 protein: CASSELRLTEAFF. Written as DNA, the CDR3 is TGTGCCAGCAGTGAATTAAGGCTCACTGAAGCTTTCTTT.

The V call is TRBV3-1, the J call TRBJ1-2; D ambiguous. The CDR3 runs to 14 residues. Trimming stripped 1 base from V and 4 bases from J, with 10 bases between. CDR1 is LGHDT, CDR2 YNNKEL, per germline (reference sequence). Here the CDR3 reads CASSQGQWGYGYTF. DNA for the CDR3: TGTGCCAGCAGCCAAGGGCAGTGGGGCTATGGCTACACCTTC.

Ten or more counts support this clonotype. The chain is built from TRBV20-1 and TRBJ2-5; weak D call: TRBD1 (5 bases). V was cut by 3 bases and J by 5 bases, with 10 bases left in between. The CDR3 runs 12 residues. Per germline, CDR1 DFQATT and CDR2 SNEGSKA (reference sequence). This chain's CDR3 is CSASMTAETQYF. CDR3 DNA: TGCAGTGCTAGTATGACAGCGGAGACCCAGTACTTC.

This clonotype was detected ten times or more. This chain connects TRBV5-6 to TRBJ2-7; TRBD2 aligns across 7 bases. There are 15 residues in the CDR3. J was trimmed by 2 bases and V by 0 bases; bases with no gene match: 5. Germline CDR1 reads SGHDT; CDR2 reads YYEEEE. In DNA form, the CDR3 reads TGTGCCAGCAGCTTGGGCGGGAGTACCGCCTACGAGCAGTACTTC. This gives the protein CASSLGGSTAYEQYF.

This clonotype was recorded at least ten times. This sequence joins TRBV12-3 or TRBV12-4 and TRBJ2-1; a weak D match, TRBD2 (5 bases). The V end lost 3 bases, the J end lost 4 bases, and 7 bases lay between the germline ends. There are 13 residues in the CDR3. CDR3 in DNA: TGTGCCAGCAGTTTTCGGGGATACAATGAGCAGTTCTTC. This gives the protein CASSFRGYNEQFF.

This clonotype came up a few times. The chain joins TRBV11-3 to TRBJ1-1; D possibly corresponds to TRBD1 (5 bases). The CDR3 contains 12 residues. CDR1 is SGHNT and CDR2 is YENEEA in the germline V gene. Trimming shortened V by 5 bases and J by 4 bases, and 8 bases separated the two germline ends. The DNA for the CDR3 is TGTGCCAGCAGCCAACAGGCCACTGAAGCTTTCTTT. Its translation: CASSQQATEAFF.

This clonotype was seen more than once but under ten times. This chain links TRBV5-5 with TRBJ2-7; D unclear. Looked up from germline, CDR1 is SGHKS and CDR2 is YYEKEE (reference sequence). The V end was cut by 4 bases, the J end by 0 bases, with 2 bases between. The CDR3 extends over 11 amino acids. This CDR3 reads CASSVSYEQYF. CDR3 DNA sequence: TGTGCCAGCAGCGTCTCCTACGAGCAGTACTTC.

This clonotype showed up many times. V usage is TRBV19 and J usage is TRBJ2-3; the D is unclear. Germline loops: CDR1 LNHDA, CDR2 SQIVND (reference sequence). The CDR3 is 15 residues long. Trimming took 9 bases from V and 0 from J, leaving 16 bases between them. The CDR3 region is CASALRVTSTDTQYF. The CDR3 nucleotides are TGTGCCAGCGCCCTGCGAGTAACTAGCACAGATACGCAGTATTTT. Full variable domain (remainder filled in from reference TRBV19 and TRBJ2-3): DGGITQSPKYLFRKEGQNVTLSCEQNLNHDAMYWYRQDPGQGLRLIYYSQIVNDFQKGDIAEGYSVSREKKESFPLTVTSAQKNPTAFYLCASALRVTSTDTQYFGPGTRLTVL.

The chain carries TRBV10-1 and TRBJ2-7; D remains unclear. The CDR3 consists of 11 residues. From germline, CDR1 is WNHNN and CDR2 SYGVQD (reference sequence). Trimming shortened V by 11 bases and J by 1 base, and 9 bases separated the two germline ends. The CDR3 sequence: CADDESYEQYF. In DNA, the CDR3 is TGCGCCGACGACGAGTCCTACGAGCAGTACTTC.

This clonotype has at least ten counts. The gene calls are TRBV13 and TRBJ1-6; TRBD1 matches 8 bases. CDR3 size: 16 residues. The J segment lost 4 bases and the V segment lost 5 bases, leaving 7 bases of the junction unmatched. Germline loops: CDR1 PRHDT, CDR2 FYEKMQ (reference sequence). The CDR3 DNA reads TGTGCCAGCAGCCTGGACAGGGCGAGGTATAATTCACCCCTCCACTTT. Translated, it gives CASSLDRARYNSPLHF.

This clonotype was picked up a small number of times. V is TRBV12-3 or TRBV12-4 and J is TRBJ2-7; 9 nucleotides line up with TRBD1. V gave up 4 bases and J gave up 0 bases; unmatched junction bases: 4. CDR3 size: 15 residues. The CDR3 sequence is CASSSGTGTSYEQYF. In nucleotides, the CDR3 is TGTGCCAGCAGTTCCGGGACAGGGACCTCCTACGAGCAGTACTTC.

This clonotype appeared many times. The chain is built from TRBV3-1 and TRBJ1-1; possible D gene TRBD1, 5 bases. The CDR3 extends over 12 amino acids. Germline V gene data show CDR1 as LGHDT and CDR2 as YNNKEL (reference sequence). Trimming pared 6 bases from V and 7 bases from J, leaving 12 bases between. Here the CDR3 DNA reads TGTGCCAGCAGTTATCGGGACGGTGAAGCTTTCTTT. It specifies CASSYRDGEAFF.

The V call is TRBV20-1, the J call TRBJ2-3, with D unresolved. The CDR3 contains 12 residues. Germline CDR1 reads DFQATT; CDR2 reads SNEGSKA (reference sequence). Trimming took off 7 bases at V and 1 base at J, with 9 bases between the two ends. Written as DNA, the CDR3 is TGCAGTGGGGTTGAAGGCACAGATACGCAGTATTTT. It translates to CSGVEGTDTQYF.

This clonotype has a count of ten or more. J is TRBJ1-2 and V is TRBV13, with 9 bases aligning to TRBD1. Looked up from germline, CDR1 is PRHDT and CDR2 is FYEKMQ (reference sequence). This CDR3 contains 17 residues. With V trimmed by 2 bases and J by 2 bases, 9 bases remained unmatched. CDR3 residues: CASSLWGTGSQNYGYTF. CDR3 DNA: TGTGCCAGCAGCTTATGGGGGACAGGGAGTCAGAACTATGGCTACACCTTC.

This clonotype has more than one count but fewer than ten. V usage is TRBV2 and J usage is TRBJ2-7, with D perhaps being TRBD1 or TRBD2 (6 bases each). CDR3 length equals 13 residues. Germline V lookup: CDR1 SNHLY, CDR2 FYNNEI. Trimming removed 8 bases from V and 2 bases from J, with 13 bases in between. The CDR3 coding sequence is TGTGCCAGCGGCGGGACATTAACCTACGAGCAGTACTTC. Translating it yields CASGGTLTYEQYF.

This clonotype occurred many times. The genes are TRBV6-5 and TRBJ2-2; either TRBD1 or TRBD2 may fit D (5 bases each). The CDR3 has 13 residues. Germline lookup yields CDR1 MNHEY and CDR2 SVGAGI. The ends were cut back, 5 bases at V and 9 bases at J, with 13 bases in the middle. CDR3 protein: CASSPLGRRELFF. The CDR3 region has the DNA TGTGCCAGCAGTCCTCTGGGACGTCGGGAGCTGTTTTTT.

Only a few counts were recorded for this clonotype. The chain links TRBV13 to TRBJ2-7, with TRBD1 matching over 7 bases. The length of the CDR3 is 15 residues. The germline CDR1 and CDR2 sequences are PRHDT and FYEKMQ (reference sequence). V shed 4 bases and J 3 bases; nucleotides not matched to a gene: 9. CDR3 nucleotides: TGTGCCAGCAGCTCCGCGACAGGGAGAGACTACGAGCAGTACTTC. This encodes CASSSATGRDYEQYF. Together with reference TRBV13 and TRBJ2-7, the CDR3 gives the full variable domain: AAGVIQSPRHLIKEKRETATLKCYPIPRHDTVYWYQQGPGQDPQFLISFYEKMQSDKGSIPDRFSAQQFSDYHSELNMSSLELGDSALYFCASSSATGRDYEQYFGPGTRLTVT.

This clonotype was detected ten times or more. The gene calls are TRBV12-3 or TRBV12-4 and TRBJ2-1; no firm D call. CDR3 size: 14 residues. CDR3 nucleotides: TGTGCGACCGCTCCGAGCAGAAGATACAATGAGCAGTTCTTC. Translating gives CATAPSRRYNEQFF.

This clonotype was detected ten times or more. The V call is TRBV7-2, the J call TRBJ2-7; weak D call: TRBD2 (6 bases). This CDR3 region has 14 residues. Germline V CDR1 and CDR2: SGHTA, FQGNSA. V gave up 5 bases and J gave up 9 bases, with 20 bases separating them. The CDR3 nucleotides read TGTGCCAGCAGCCCTAGCAGCGTCATGGGAGGGCAGTACTTC. Amino acids: CASSPSSVMGGQYF.

At least ten counts were recorded for this clonotype. The V gene is TRBV5-5, the J gene TRBJ1-1; no clear D gene. V lost 6 bases to trimming and J lost 3 bases, with 15 bases between them. The CDR3 is 14 amino acids. Germline CDR1 SGHKS, CDR2 YYEKEE (reference sequence). DNA for the CDR3: TGTGCCAGCACTAGCCTCGCATCGGACACTGAAGCTTTCTTT. Encoded protein: CASTSLASDTEAFF.

At least ten counts were recorded for this clonotype. The V gene is TRBV11-3, the J gene TRBJ2-1; 10 nucleotides match TRBD1. After removal of 5 bases from V and 7 bases from J, the junction contained 5 bases not matched to a gene. Germline V gene sequence: CDR1 SGHNT, CDR2 YENEEA. The CDR3 runs to 14 residues. The CDR3 bases are TGTGCCAGCAGCAAGGGACAGGGGAGGAATGAGCAGTTCTTC. It translates to CASSKGQGRNEQFF.